These 6 T cell receptor beta chains share one sample of origin, sequenced in a study of T cell clonality in common variable immunodeficiency. Their antigens are not known. The study's findings and limits: Reportedly, TCR beta sequences from common variable immunodeficiency showed fewer deletions and N-nucleotide insertions.

Libraries were prepared by immunoSEQ multiplex PCR; TCRdb keeps only in-frame clonotypes and omits some of them. This repertoire lists 8,500 to 13,000 clones without singletons; 5.5% to 7% sits in the top ten. Material for sequencing was peripheral blood mononuclear cells. The receptors shown here come from a human donor with common variable immunodeficiency.

This clone occurred a few times. Read data end 3 residues before the CDR3 end; the end is taken from the germline J gene. This sequence joins TRBV2 and TRBJ1-4; 9 positions agree with TRBD1. The J segment lost 5 bases and the V segment lost 5 bases, leaving 6 bases of the junction unmatched. From germline, CDR1 is SNHLY and CDR2 FYNNEI. The CDR3 is 15 residues long. The CDR3 is CASSPPGTGNEKLFF. CDR3 DNA (partial): TGTGCCAGCAGTCCCCCCGGGACAGGGAATGAAAAA.

With respect to this clone: The CDR3 end falls 3 residues outside the read, so it is completed with the germline J gene. J is TRBJ2-1 and V is TRBV6-1, with 7 positions matching TRBD2. The germline V gene encodes CDR1 MNHNS and CDR2 SASEGT. This CDR3 is 17 amino acids long. V shed 1 base, J shed 9 bases, and the junction held 15 bases outside the gene matches. The sequenced CDR3 bases are TGTGCCAGCAGTGAAGAACTAGCGAGAACCCTATCAAGTGAG. Translation: CASSEELARTLSSE. The whole CDR3 sequence reads CASSEELARTLSSEQFF.

This clone was counted only a few times. Read sequence stops 3 residues before the CDR3 end, and the germline J gene provides the missing end. The rearrangement joins TRBV6-2 or TRBV6-3 to TRBJ2-1; 11 positions agree with TRBD2. The CDR3 totals 15 residues. Trimming removed 6 bases from V and 5 bases from J; junction bases left unmatched: 6. Germline V gene data show CDR1 as MNHEY and CDR2 as SVGEGT. CDR3 residues: CASRLFSGRDNEQFF. The sequenced part of the CDR3 DNA is TGTGCCAGCAGATTGTTTAGCGGGAGGGACAATGAG.

This clone was detected a few times. The CDR3 end falls 3 residues outside the read, so it is completed with the germline J gene. The V and J genes are TRBV6-2 or TRBV6-3 and TRBJ2-1; 7 bases align to TRBD2. This CDR3 region has 14 residues. From germline, CDR1 is MNHEY and CDR2 SVGEGT. Germline trimming cut 3 bases from V and 4 bases from J; bases unmatched to any gene: 3. The sequenced CDR3 bases are TGTGCCAGCAGTTATAGCGGGTGGTACAATGAG. Residues: CASSYSGWYNE. The entire CDR3 protein is CASSYSGWYNEQFF.

Concerning this clone itself: The sequence runs out 3 residues before the end of the CDR3; the remainder is reconstructed from the germline J gene. This chain links TRBV20-1 with TRBJ2-7, with a possible D match to TRBD1 (6 bases). Trimming pared 0 bases from V and 3 bases from J, leaving 15 bases between. CDR3 size: 15 residues. Looked up from germline, CDR1 is DFQATT and CDR2 is SNEGSKA (reference sequence). The CDR3: CSARDISQGLYEQYF. Incomplete CDR3 DNA: TGCAGTGCTAGAGATATTTCCCAGGGGCTCTACGAG.

As to this clone: The read ends 3 residues early relative to the CDR3; the germline J gene fills the gap. V usage is TRBV6-1 and J usage is TRBJ1-1; 9 positions agree with TRBD1. The CDR3 runs to 16 residues. Germline V gives CDR1 MNHNS, CDR2 SASEGT. V lost 0 bases to trimming and J lost 2 bases; unmatched junction nucleotides: 4. The CDR3 DNA, read in part, is TGTGCCAGCAGTGAAGCAGAGACAGGGGGAAACACTGAA. This gives the protein CASSEAETGGNTE. The full CDR3 protein is CASSEAETGGNTEAFF.